Here is one T cell receptor (beta chain) with its context. As yet, its antigen is unknown. The second PCR ran about 6 to 12 cycles with a sample-barcoded 5' primer and J-beta primers. From the 5' RACE reads, TCRdb called clonotypes with MiXCR, one entry per CDR3 protein. The table records 700,000 or so distinct CDR3 sequences, around 43% of them present only once. The sample belongs to a study of blood T cells in healthy people across ages. Across the whole study: Researchers report that template switching captured about one barcoded beta molecule per two T cells. Study-level points and caveats: While age rose, TCR beta diversity per million T cells dropped in a roughly linear way.

The material sequenced was blood. This TCR came from a man at least 80 years old in good health.

CDR3 sequence (DNA): TGCAGCGTTGTCCAGAATGAGCAGTACTTC. Its translation: CSVVQNEQYF. V and J are TRBV29-1 and TRBJ2-5; no reliable D call. CDR1 SQVTM and CDR2 ANQGSEA come from the germline V gene. This CDR3 region has 10 residues. Trimming left V 4 bases short and J 11 bases short, with 11 bases between. The whole variable domain, filled in from reference TRBV29-1 and TRBJ2-5, reads SAVISQKPSRDICQRGTSLTIQCQVDSQVTMMFWYRQQPGQSLTLIATANQGSEATYESGFVIDKFPISRPNLTFSTLTVSNMSPEDSSIYLCSVVQNEQYFGPGTRLLVL.